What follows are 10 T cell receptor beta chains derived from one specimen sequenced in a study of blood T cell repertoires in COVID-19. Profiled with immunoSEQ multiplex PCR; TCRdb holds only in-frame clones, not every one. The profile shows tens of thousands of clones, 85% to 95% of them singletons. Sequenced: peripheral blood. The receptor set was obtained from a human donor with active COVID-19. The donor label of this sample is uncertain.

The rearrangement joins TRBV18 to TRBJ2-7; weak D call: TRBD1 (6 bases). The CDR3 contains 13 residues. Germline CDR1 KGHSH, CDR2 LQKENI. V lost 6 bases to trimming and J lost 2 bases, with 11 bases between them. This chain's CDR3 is CASSQQGAYEQYF. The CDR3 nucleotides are TGTGCCAGCTCTCAACAGGGTGCCTACGAGCAGTACTTC. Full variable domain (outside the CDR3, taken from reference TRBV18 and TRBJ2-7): NAGVMQNPRHLVRRRGQEARLRCSPMKGHSHVYWYRQLPEEGLKFMVYLQKENIIDESGMPKERFSAEFPKEGPSILRIQQVVRGDSAAYFCASSQQGAYEQYFGPGTRLTVT.

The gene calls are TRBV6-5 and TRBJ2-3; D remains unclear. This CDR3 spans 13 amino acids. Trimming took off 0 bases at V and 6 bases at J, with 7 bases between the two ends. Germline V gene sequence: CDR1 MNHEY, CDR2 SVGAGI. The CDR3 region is CASSYSLADTQYF. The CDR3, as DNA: TGTGCCAGCAGTTACTCCCTGGCCGATACGCAGTATTTT.

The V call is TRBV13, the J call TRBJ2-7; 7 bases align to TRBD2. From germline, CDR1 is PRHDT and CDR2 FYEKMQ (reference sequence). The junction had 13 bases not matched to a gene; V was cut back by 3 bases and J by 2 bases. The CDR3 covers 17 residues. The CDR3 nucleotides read TGTGCCAGCAGCTTTCTCGGGAGGACGCGTCGGACCTACGAGCAGTACTTC. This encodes CASSFLGRTRRTYEQYF.

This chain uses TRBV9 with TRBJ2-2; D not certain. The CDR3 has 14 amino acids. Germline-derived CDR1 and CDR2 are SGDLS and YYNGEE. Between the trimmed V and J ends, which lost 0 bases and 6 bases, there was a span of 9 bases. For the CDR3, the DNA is TGTGCCAGCAGCGTAGGTGGTATAGCCGGGGAGCTGTTTTTT. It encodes CASSVGGIAGELFF.

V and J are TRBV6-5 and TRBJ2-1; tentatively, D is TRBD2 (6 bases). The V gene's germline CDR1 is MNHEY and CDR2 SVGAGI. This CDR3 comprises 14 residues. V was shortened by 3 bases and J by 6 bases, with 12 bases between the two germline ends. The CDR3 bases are TGTGCCAGCAGTTATCACCAGGGACTCAATGAGCAGTTCTTC. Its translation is CASSYHQGLNEQFF.

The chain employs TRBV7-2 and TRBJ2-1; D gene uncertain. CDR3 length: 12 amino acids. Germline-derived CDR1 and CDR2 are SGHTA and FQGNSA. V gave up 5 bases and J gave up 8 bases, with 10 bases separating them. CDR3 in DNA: TGTGCCAGCAGCGTTCGCGGCTATGAGCAGTTCTTC. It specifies CASSVRGYEQFF.

In nucleotides, the CDR3 is TGTGCCAGCAGCTTAGGAGGGGACAGGGTCTACTTC. Amino acids: CASSLGGDRVYF. V usage is TRBV7-6 and J usage is TRBJ2-4, with 9 bases lining up with TRBD1. V gave up 1 base and J gave up 16 bases; unmatched junction bases: 5. The CDR3 consists of 12 residues. Germline CDR1 is SGHVS and CDR2 is FNYEAQ.

The DNA for the CDR3 is TGTGCCAGCAGCCTCACAGGGACTGGAAACACCATATATTTT. Its protein product is CASSLTGTGNTIYF. This chain joins TRBV11-3 and TRBJ1-3, with TRBD1 as a possible D gene (6 bases). The CDR3 contains 14 residues. Deletions cut 5 bases from V and 2 bases from J, with 10 bases between. Looked up from germline, CDR1 is SGHNT and CDR2 is YENEEA. The full variable domain, in which reference TRBV11-3 and TRBJ1-3 provide the parts outside the CDR3, is EAGVVQSPRYKIIEKKQPVAFWCNPISGHNTLYWYLQNLGQGPELLIRYENEEAVDDSQLPKDRFSAERLKGVDSTLKIQPAELGDSAVYLCASSLTGTGNTIYFGEGSWLTVV.

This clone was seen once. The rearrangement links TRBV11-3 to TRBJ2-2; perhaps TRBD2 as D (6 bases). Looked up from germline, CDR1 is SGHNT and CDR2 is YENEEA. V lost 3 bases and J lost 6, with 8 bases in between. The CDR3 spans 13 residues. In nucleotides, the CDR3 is TGTGCCAGCAGCTTTGGAGGGGCCGGGGAGCTGTTTTTT. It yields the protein CASSFGGAGELFF.

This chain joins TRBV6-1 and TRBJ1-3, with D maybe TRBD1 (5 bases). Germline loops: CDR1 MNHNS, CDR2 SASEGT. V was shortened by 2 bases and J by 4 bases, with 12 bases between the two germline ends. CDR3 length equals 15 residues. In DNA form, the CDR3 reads TGTGCCAGCAGTGAATTTGAAGGGGCCGGAAACACCATATATTTT. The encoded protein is CASSEFEGAGNTIYF.